The entry below gives a single TCR beta chain sequence along with its context. This clonotype was seen a few times. No cognate antigen has been identified for it. No much larger clonotype is one base removed from it; base qualities were not supplied. Sequencing was performed on an Illumina NovaSeq 6000. TCRalpha and TCRbeta cDNA libraries were built by 5'RACE with constant-segment primers, adding sample barcodes and unique molecular identifiers. RNA was extracted from every sample with Trizol reagent. Libraries were amplified in two PCR steps, with a second sample barcode and Illumina TruSeq adapters added in the second step. The libraries were sequenced on an Illumina NovaSeq using 2 x 150 bp paired-end reads. The study's processing was this. Demultiplexing of reads and collapsing into UMI-guided consensus sequences were performed with migec v1.2.7. Using mixcr v2.1.11, UMI consensuses were aligned to TRA and TRB V and J templates and then assembled into clonotypes. Expanded or contracted clonotypes were those called significant by both edgeR and NoisET, with noise models trained on biological replicates. For edgeR calls, the cutoffs were a false discovery rate-adjusted p below 0.01 and a log2 fold-change threshold of 1. As an exploratory analysis of dynamics, max-normalized trajectories of the 1000 most abundant clonotypes were examined by PCA with hierarchical clustering. The CD4 or CD8 phenotype of responding clones was assigned using the separately sequenced CD4+ and CD8+ repertoires. The public sequencing data were trimmed at Q25 with fastp and processed into clonotypes with MiXCR by TCRdb, which kept only in-frame beta chains. Rows are unified per CDR3 protein, each entry keeping the most common DNA and genes. The V and J calls come from TCRdb's annotation, not from the publication. Present in this sample are 540,000 or so distinct CDR3 sequences, over 20% of which were seen just once. Roughly an eighth of the sample rests with the top ten.

The CDR3 covers 14 residues, taking in both the cysteine and the phenylalanine. The read is trimmed to its CDR3 DNA, 42 bases read in frame from base 1. V is shortened by 0 bases, J by 4 bases, and the region joining them spans 10 bases. Taken from the germline V gene (reference sequence), the CDR1 and CDR2 loops are LNHNV and YYDKDF. The sample belongs to a study of T-cell memory formation after mild COVID-19 (TCRdb year 2021). Turning to the overall study: TCR sequence clusters from the two donors were found to be largely donor specific. T-cell clones expanding and contracting after mild COVID-19 in two donors were tracked by longitudinal TCRalpha and TCRbeta repertoire sequencing. The cohort comprised two young, previously healthy adult volunteers, one female and one male.

Broader findings and caveats from the paper: The study included only a couple of mild cases, and larger cohorts that include severe cases with pre-infection samples were judged to be necessary. From day 15 to 85, contracting clones showed balanced CD4/CD8 phenotypes, whereas a second wave of clones that expanded from day 15 to 37 leaned towards CD4+. Contracting CD4+ clones turned up mainly in the CM and EM memory subsets, whereas EMRA was where CD8+ clones were enriched. Whether the second-wave clones peaking on day 37 were SARS-CoV-2 specific was not confirmed. Some responding clones were detected in pre-infection memory, suggesting pre-existing cross-reactive memory T cells joined the SARS-CoV-2 response.

Ficoll-Paque density gradient centrifugation was the method used to isolate PBMCs. This TCR came from an adult woman who had mild COVID-19 (a few samples of this study predate the infection). The sample titles of this study are shuffled in the database, so cell type and time point are left out; the donor was told from shared clones. Rearrangement joined TRBV15 to TRBJ2-7; the D gene remains uncertain. The sequenced sample consisted of PBMCs or a T cell subset sorted from them (not recorded which). For the CDR3, the sequence is CATSRETTAYEQYF. The DNA sequence is TGTGCCACCAGCAGAGAGACGACTGCGTACGAGCAGTACTTC. The full variable domain, completed from the reference TRBV15 and TRBJ2-7 proteins outside the CDR3, reads DAMVIQNPRYQVTQFGKPVTLSCSQTLNHNVMYWYQQKSSQAPKLLFHYYDKDFNNEADTPDNFQSRRPNTSFCFLDIRSPGLGDTAMYLCATSRETTAYEQYFGPGTRLTVT.